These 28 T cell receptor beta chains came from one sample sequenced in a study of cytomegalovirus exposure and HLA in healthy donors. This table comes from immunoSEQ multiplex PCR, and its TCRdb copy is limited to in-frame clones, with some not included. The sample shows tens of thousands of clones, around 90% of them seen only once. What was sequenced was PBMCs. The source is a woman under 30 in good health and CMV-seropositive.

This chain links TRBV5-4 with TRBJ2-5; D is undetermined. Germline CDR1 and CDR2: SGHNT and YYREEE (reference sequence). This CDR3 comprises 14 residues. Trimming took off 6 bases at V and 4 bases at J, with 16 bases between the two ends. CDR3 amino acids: CASKVRSDGETQYF. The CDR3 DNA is TGTGCCAGCAAGGTCAGGTCCGACGGAGAGACCCAGTACTTC.

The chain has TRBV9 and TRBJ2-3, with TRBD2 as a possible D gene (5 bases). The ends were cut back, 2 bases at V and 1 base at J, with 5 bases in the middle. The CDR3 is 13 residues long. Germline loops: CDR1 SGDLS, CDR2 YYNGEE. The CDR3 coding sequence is TGTGCCAGCAGCGTCGGGGGCACAGATACGCAGTATTTT. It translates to CASSVGGTDTQYF.

Written as DNA, the CDR3 is TGTGCCAGCAGCGCCCAAGCGGGGGGGCTAGGAACCTCCGAGCAGTACTTC. Protein: CASSAQAGGLGTSEQYF. This chain connects TRBV9 to TRBJ2-7; 10 nucleotides line up with TRBD2. The junction had 15 bases not matched to a gene; V was cut back by 3 bases and J by 6 bases. CDR3 length equals 17 residues. Germline values: CDR1 SGDLS, CDR2 YYNGEE.

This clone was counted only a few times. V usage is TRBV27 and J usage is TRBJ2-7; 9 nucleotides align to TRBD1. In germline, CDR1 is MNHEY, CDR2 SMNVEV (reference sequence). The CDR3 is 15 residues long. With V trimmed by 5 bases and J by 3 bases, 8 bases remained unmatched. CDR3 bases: TGTGCCAGCAGTCCCTTCTTGGGACAGGGCTACGAGCAGTACTTC. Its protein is CASSPFLGQGYEQYF.

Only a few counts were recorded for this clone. CDR3 sequence (DNA): TGTGCCAGCAGCTTGAGGGACAGAATGAGCGAGCAGTACTTC. Amino acid sequence: CASSLRDRMSEQYF. The chain recombines TRBV5-5 with TRBJ2-7, with TRBD1 matching 7 bases. The V gene end was trimmed by 1 base and the J gene end by 6 bases; junction bases not matched to a gene: 7. Germline values: CDR1 SGHKS, CDR2 YYEKEE (reference sequence). The CDR3 sequence is 14 residues long.

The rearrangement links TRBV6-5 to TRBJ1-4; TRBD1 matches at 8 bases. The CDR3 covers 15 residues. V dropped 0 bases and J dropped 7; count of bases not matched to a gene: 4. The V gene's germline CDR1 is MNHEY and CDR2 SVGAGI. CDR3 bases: TGTGCCAGCAGTTACTCCGAGACAGGGGTTGAAAAACTGTTTTTT. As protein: CASSYSETGVEKLFF.

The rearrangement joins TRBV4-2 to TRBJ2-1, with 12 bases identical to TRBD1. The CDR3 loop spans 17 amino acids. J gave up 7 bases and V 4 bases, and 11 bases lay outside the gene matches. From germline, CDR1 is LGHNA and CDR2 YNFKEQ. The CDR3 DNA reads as TGTGCCAGCAGCCGTGAAGGGACAGGGGGCGCAGAAAATGAGCAGTTCTTC. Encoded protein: CASSREGTGGAENEQFF.

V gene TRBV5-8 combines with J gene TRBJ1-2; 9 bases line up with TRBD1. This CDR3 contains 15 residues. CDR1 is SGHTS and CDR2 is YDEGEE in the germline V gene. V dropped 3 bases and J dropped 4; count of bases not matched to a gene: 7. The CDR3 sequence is CASSSLGQGSYGYTF. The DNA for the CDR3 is TGTGCCAGCAGCTCCCTCGGACAGGGGAGCTATGGCTACACCTTC. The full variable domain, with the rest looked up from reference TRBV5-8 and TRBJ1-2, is EAGVTQSPTHLIKTRGQQATLRCSPISGHTSVYWYQQALGLGLQFLLWYDEGEERNRGNFPPRFSGRQFPNYSSELNVNALELEDSALYLCASSSLGQGSYGYTFGSGTRLTVV.

CDR3 DNA sequence: TGCAGTGTTCAGGGGATCTATGGCTACACCTTC. It codes for CSVQGIYGYTF. The chain joins TRBV20-1 to TRBJ1-2; TRBD1 might be the D (6 bases). Trimming left V 7 bases short and J 4 bases short, with 10 bases between. This CDR3 has 11 residues. The germline CDR1 and CDR2 sequences are DFQATT and SNEGSKA (reference sequence).

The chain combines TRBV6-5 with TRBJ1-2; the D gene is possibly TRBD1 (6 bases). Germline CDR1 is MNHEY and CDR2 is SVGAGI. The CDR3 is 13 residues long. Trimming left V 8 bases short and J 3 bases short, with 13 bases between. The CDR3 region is CASGDRRDYGYTF. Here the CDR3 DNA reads TGTGCCAGCGGAGACAGGCGCGACTATGGCTACACCTTC.

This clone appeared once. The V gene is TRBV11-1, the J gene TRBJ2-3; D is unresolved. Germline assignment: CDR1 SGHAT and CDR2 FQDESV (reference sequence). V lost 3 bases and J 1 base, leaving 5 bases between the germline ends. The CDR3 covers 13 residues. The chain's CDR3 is CASSFSGTDTQYF. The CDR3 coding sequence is TGTGCCAGCAGCTTCTCTGGCACAGATACGCAGTATTTT.

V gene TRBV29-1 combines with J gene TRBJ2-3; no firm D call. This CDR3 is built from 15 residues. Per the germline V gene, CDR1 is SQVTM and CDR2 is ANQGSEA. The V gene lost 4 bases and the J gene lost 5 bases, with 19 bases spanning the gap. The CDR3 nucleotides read TGCAGCGTTGCTAGGTCCAGACCCCTGGGAGATACGCAGTATTTT. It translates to CSVARSRPLGDTQYF.

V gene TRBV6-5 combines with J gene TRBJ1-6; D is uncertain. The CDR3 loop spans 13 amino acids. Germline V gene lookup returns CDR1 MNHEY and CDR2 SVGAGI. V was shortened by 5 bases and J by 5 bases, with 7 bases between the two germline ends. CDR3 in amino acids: CASSRDHNSPLHF. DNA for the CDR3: TGTGCCAGCAGTCGGGATCATAATTCACCCCTCCACTTT.

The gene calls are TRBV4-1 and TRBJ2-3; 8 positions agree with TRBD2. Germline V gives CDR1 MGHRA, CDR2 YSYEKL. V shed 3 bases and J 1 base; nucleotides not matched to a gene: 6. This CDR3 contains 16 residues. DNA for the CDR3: TGCGCCAGCAGCCAGGGTCCAGCGGGGGGCACAGATACGCAGTATTTT. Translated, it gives CASSQGPAGGTDTQYF.

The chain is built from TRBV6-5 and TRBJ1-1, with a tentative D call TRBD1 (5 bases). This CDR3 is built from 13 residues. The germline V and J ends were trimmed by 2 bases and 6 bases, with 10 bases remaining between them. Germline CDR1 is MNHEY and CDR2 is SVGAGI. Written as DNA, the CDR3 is TGTGCCAGCAGTTACCGGGGGGACGCTGAAGCTTTCTTT. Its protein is CASSYRGDAEAFF.

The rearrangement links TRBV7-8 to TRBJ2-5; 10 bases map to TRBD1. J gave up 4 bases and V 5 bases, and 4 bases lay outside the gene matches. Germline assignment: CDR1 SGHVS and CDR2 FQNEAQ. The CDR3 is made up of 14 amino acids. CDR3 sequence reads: CASSTWTGGETQYF. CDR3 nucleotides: TGTGCCAGCAGCACATGGACAGGGGGAGAGACCCAGTACTTC.

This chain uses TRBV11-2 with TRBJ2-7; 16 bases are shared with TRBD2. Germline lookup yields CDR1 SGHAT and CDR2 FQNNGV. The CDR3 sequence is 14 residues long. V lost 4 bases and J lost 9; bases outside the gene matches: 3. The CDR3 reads CASSSGLAGGRQYF. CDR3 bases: TGTGCCAGCAGCTCGGGACTAGCGGGGGGGCGGCAGTACTTC.

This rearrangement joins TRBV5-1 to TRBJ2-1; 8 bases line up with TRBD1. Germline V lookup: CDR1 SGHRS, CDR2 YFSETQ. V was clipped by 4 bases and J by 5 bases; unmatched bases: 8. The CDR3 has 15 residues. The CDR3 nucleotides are TGCGCCAGCAGCCCACAAGGGACAGGAGACAATGAGCAGTTCTTC. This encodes CASSPQGTGDNEQFF. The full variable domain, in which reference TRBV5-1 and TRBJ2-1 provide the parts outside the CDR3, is KAGVTQTPRYLIKTRGQQVTLSCSPISGHRSVSWYQQTPGQGLQFLFEYFSETQRNKGNFPGRFSGRQFSNSRSEMNVSTLELGDSALYLCASSPQGTGDNEQFFGPGTRLTVL.

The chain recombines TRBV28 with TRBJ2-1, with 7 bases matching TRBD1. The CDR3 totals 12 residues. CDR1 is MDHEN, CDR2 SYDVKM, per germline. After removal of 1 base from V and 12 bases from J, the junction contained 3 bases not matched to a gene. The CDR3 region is CASSLFDRAQFF. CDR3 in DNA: TGTGCCAGCAGTTTATTCGACAGGGCGCAGTTCTTC.

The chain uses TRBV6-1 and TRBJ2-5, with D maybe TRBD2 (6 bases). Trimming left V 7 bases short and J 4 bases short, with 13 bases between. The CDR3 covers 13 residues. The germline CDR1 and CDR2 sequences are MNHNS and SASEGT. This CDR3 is CASKPGGVETQYF. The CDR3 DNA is TGTGCCAGCAAGCCTGGCGGGGTAGAGACCCAGTACTTC.

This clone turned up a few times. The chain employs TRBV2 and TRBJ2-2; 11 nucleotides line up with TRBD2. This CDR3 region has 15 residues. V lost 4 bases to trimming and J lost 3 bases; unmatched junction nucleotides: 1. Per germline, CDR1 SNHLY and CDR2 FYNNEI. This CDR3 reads CASSGLAGYTGELFF. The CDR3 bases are TGTGCCAGCAGTGGACTAGCGGGGTACACCGGGGAGCTGTTTTTT.

The CDR3 DNA sequence: TGTGCCACCAGCACTACCTGGGAGACGGTCTCCTACGAGCAGTACTTC. Translating it yields CATSTTWETVSYEQYF. V is TRBV15 and J is TRBJ2-7, with D maybe TRBD2 (5 bases). Trimming stripped 4 bases from V and 0 bases from J, with 16 bases between. Germline CDR1 and CDR2: LNHNV and YYDKDF (reference sequence). This CDR3 spans 16 amino acids.

CDR3: CASSEQGSETQYF. Written as DNA, the CDR3 is TGTGCCAGCAGTGAACAGGGCTCGGAGACCCAGTACTTC. V usage is TRBV2 and J usage is TRBJ2-5; perhaps TRBD1 as D (5 bases). The ends were cut back, 2 bases at V and 5 bases at J, with 9 bases in the middle. The V gene's germline CDR1 is SNHLY and CDR2 FYNNEI. This CDR3 contains 13 residues.

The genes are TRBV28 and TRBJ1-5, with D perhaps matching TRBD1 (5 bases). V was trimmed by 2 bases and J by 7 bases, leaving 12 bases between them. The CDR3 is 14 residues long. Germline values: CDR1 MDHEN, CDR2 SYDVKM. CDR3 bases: TGTGCCAGCAGTTTAGGGCAGGGAGGCCAGCCCCAGCATTTT. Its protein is CASSLGQGGQPQHF.

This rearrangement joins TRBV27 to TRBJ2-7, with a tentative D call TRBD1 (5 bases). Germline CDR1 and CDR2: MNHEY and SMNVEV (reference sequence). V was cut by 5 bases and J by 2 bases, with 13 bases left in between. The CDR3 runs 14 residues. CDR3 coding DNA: TGTGCCAGCAGTCCTTCGACAGATACCTACGAGCAGTACTTC. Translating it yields CASSPSTDTYEQYF.

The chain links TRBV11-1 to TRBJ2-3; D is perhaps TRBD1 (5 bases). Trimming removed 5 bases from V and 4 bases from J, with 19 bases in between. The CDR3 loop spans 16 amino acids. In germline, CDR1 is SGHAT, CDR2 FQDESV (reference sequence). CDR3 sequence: CASSPRLSAGSDTQYF. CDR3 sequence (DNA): TGTGCCAGCAGCCCGAGGTTAAGCGCAGGGTCAGATACGCAGTATTTT.

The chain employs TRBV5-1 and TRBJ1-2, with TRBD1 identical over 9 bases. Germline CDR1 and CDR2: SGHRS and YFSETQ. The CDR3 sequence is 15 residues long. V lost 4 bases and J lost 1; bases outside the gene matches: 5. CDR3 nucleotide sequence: TGCGCCAGCAGCCCCGACAGGGGGAATAACTATGGCTACACCTTC. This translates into CASSPDRGNNYGYTF.

The CDR3, as DNA: TGTGCCAGCAGCTTGGGGCTAGGAAGCGGGGGGGCCGGAAATGCCAATGAGCAGTTCTTC. Translation gives CASSLGLGSGGAGNANEQFF. The rearrangement joins TRBV5-4 to TRBJ2-1; the match to TRBD2 covers 10 bases. The germline CDR1 and CDR2 sequences are SGHNT and YYREEE (reference sequence). The CDR3 length is 20 residues. Trimming at V came to 0 bases and at J to 6 bases, leaving 18 bases not matched to a gene. The full variable domain, rest sourced from reference TRBV5-4 and TRBJ2-1, is ETGVTQSPTHLIKTRGQQVTLRCSSQSGHNTVSWYQQALGQGPQFIFQYYREEENGRGNFPPRFSGLQFPNYSSELNVNALELDDSALYLCASSLGLGSGGAGNANEQFFGPGTRLTVL.